This T cell receptor beta chain was identified during a study of T cells in Graves' hyperthyroidism and ophthalmopathy. On the basis of clinical symptoms, serum thyroxine and TRAb, thyroid ultrasound and orbital computed tomography, diagnoses were made. This sample holds PBMCs from 8.5 to 10 ml fresh peripheral blood. Trimming stripped 9 bases from V and 5 bases from J, with 15 bases between. CDR3 length equals 13 residues. Germline CDR1 is MDHEN and CDR2 is SYDVKM. Authors of the study amplified TCR beta CDR3 regions from RNA transcripts. First-round RT-PCR targeting the TCR CDR3 was performed with the HTBI primer set. One entry per CDR3 protein, called by TCRdb with MiXCR from the multiplex PCR reads. The sample has under 350,000 distinct CDR3 sequences; about 18% are singletons. Study results and caveats: Blood held most thyroid clonotypes expanded above 0.001 frequency.

This clonotype was counted at least ten times. Its antigen remains unidentified. This TCR came from a woman between 50 and 59 years old with Graves' hyperthyroidism. The rearrangement uses TRBV28 and TRBJ2-3; no clear D gene. The specimen was blood. In nucleotides, the CDR3 is TGTGCCAGTATAAGTCCAGGCGGAGATACGCAGTATTTT. Amino acid sequence: CASISPGGDTQYF. The whole variable domain, filled in from reference TRBV28 and TRBJ2-3, reads DVKVTQSSRYLVKRTGEKVFLECVQDMDHENMFWYRQDPGLGLRLIYFSYDVKMKEKGDIPEGYSVSREKKERFSLILESASTNQTSMYLCASISPGGDTQYFGPGTRLTVL.